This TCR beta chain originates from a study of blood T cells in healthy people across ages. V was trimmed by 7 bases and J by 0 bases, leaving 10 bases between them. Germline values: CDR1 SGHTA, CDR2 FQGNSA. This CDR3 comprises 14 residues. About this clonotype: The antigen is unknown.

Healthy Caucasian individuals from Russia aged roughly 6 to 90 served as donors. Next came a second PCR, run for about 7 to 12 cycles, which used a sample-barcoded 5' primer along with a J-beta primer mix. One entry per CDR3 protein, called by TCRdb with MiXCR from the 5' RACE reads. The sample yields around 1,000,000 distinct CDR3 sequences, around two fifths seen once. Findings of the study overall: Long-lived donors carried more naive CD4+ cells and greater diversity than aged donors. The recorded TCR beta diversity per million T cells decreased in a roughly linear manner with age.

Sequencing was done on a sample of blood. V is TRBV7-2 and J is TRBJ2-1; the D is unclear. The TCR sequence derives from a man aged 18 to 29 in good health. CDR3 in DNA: TGTGCCAGCACTACAAGAAGCTCCTACAATGAGCAGTTCTTC. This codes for CASTTRSSYNEQFF. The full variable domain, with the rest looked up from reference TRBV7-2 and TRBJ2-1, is GAGVSQSPSNKVTEKGKDVELRCDPISGHTALYWYRQSLGQGLEFLIYFQGNSAPDKSGLPSDRFSAERTGGSVSTLTIQRTQQEDSAVYLCASTTRSSYNEQFFGPGTRLTVL.